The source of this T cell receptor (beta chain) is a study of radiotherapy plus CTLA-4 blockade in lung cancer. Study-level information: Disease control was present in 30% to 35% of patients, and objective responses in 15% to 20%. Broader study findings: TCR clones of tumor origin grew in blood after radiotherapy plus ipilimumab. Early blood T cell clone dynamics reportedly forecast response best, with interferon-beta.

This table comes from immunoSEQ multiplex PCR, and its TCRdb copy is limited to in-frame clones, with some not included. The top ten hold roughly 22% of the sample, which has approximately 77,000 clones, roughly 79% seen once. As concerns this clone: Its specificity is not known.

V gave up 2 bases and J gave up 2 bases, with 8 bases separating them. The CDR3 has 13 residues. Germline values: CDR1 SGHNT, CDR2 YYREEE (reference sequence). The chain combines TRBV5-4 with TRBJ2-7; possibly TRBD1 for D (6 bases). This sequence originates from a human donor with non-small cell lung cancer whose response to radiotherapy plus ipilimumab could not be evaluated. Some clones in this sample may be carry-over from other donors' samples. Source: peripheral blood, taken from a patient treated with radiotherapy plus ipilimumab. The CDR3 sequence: CASSFGQTYEQYF. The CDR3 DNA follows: TGTGCCAGCAGCTTTGGACAGACCTACGAGCAGTACTTC.